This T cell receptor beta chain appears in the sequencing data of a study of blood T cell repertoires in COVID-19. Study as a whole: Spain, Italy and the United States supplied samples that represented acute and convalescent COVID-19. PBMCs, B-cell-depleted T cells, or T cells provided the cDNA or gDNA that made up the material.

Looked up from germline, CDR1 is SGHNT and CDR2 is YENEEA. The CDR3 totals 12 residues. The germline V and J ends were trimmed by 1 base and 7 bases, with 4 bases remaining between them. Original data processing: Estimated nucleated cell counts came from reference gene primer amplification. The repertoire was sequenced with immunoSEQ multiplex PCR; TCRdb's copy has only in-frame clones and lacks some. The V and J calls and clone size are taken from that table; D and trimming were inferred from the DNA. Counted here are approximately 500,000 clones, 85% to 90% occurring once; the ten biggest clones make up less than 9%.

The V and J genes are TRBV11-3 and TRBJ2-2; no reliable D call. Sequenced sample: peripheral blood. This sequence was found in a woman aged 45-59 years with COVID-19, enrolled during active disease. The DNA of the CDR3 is TGTGCCAGCAGCTTAGTCGGCGGGGAGCTGTTTTTT. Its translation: CASSLVGGELFF.